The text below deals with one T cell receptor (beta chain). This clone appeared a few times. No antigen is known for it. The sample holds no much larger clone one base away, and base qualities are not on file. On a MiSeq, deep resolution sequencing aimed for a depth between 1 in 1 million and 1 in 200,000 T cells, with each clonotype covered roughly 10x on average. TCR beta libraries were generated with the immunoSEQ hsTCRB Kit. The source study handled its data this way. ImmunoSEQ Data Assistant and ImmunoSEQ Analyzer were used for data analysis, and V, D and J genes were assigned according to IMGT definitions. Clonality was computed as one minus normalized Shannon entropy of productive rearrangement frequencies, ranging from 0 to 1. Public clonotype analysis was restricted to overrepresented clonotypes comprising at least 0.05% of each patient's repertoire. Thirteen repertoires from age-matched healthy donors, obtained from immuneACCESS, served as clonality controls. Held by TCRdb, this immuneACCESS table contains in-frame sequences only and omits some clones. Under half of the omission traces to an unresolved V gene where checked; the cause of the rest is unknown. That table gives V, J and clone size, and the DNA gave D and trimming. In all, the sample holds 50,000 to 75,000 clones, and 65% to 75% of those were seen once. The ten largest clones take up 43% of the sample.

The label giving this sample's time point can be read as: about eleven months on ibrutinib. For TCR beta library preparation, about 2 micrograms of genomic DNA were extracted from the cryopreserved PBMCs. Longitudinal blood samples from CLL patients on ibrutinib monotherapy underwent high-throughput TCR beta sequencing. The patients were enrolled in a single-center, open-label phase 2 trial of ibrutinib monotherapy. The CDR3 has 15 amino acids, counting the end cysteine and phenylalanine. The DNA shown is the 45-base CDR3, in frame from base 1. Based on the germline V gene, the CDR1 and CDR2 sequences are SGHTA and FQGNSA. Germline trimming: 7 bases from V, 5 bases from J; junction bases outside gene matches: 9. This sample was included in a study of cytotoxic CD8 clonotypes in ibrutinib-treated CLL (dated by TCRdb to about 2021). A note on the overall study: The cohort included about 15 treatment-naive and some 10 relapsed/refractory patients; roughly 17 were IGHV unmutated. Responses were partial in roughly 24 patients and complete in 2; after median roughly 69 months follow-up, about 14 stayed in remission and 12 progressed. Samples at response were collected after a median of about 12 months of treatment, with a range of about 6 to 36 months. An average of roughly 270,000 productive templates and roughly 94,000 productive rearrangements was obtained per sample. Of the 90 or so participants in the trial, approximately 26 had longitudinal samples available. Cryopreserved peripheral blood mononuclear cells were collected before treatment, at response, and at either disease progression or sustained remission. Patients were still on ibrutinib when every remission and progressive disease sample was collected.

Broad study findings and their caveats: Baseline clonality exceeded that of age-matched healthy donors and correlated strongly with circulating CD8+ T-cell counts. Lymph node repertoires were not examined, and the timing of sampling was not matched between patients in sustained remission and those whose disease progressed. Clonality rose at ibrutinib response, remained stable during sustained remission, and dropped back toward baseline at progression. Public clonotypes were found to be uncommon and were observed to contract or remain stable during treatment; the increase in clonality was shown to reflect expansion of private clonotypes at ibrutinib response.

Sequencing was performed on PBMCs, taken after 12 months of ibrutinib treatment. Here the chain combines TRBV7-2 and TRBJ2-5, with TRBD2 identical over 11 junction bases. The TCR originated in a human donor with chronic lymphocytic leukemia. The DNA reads TGTGCCAGCACCCTTAGCGGGAGGGCTGAGGAGACCCAGTACTTC. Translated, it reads CASTLSGRAEETQYF. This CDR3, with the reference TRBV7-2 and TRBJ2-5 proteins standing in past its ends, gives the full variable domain GAGVSQSPSNKVTEKGKDVELRCDPISGHTALYWYRQSLGQGLEFLIYFQGNSAPDKSGLPSDRFSAERTGGSVSTLTIQRTQQEDSAVYLCASTLSGRAEETQYFGPGTRLLVL.